The next 2 T cell receptor beta chains were all read from a single sample in a study of Ad26.COV2.S vaccination and SARS-CoV-2 variants. Data came from immunoSEQ multiplex PCR; TCRdb stores just in-frame clones and leaves some out. Of about 280,000 clones in the sample, around 87% were seen once. As for treatment: some 20 received Ad26.COV2.S at low or high dose, single or two shots; a few received placebo; per-sample allocation not given. Samples were taken on day 63 after the first vaccine or placebo injection. The input for sequencing was peripheral blood, taken in a trial of Ad26.COV2.S vaccine versus placebo. All receptors derive from a person between 18 and 60 years old who received the Ad26.COV2.S COVID-19 vaccine or a placebo.

This rearrangement joins TRBV2 to TRBJ1-1; no clear D gene. This CDR3 spans 14 amino acids. The V gene's germline CDR1 is SNHLY and CDR2 FYNNEI. Between the trimmed V and J ends, which lost 6 bases and 4 bases, there was a span of 15 bases. The CDR3 nucleotides are TGTGCCAGCAGGCCGAGTCAGGTATCCACTGAAGCTTTCTTT. Translating gives CASRPSQVSTEAFF.

The V gene is TRBV28, the J gene TRBJ2-1; 15 bases agree with TRBD2. Germline V lookup: CDR1 MDHEN, CDR2 SYDVKM. With 5 bases clipped from V and 11 bases from J, the junction kept 7 bases outside the gene matches. The CDR3 sequence is 15 residues long. The CDR3 DNA reads TGTGCCAGCAGTGCGGGGACTAGCGGGGGGAGGAAGCAGTTCTTC. It is translated as CASSAGTSGGRKQFF.